Shown below are 20 T cell receptor beta chains from a single sample sequenced in a study of blood T cell repertoires in COVID-19. The assay was immunoSEQ multiplex PCR, and TCRdb's table has in-frame clones only and misses some. The profile shows more than 250,000 clones, around 88% of them singletons. The sequenced sample was peripheral blood. The receptors shown here come from a woman between 25 and 40 years old with COVID-19, enrolled during active disease.

The CDR3 bases are TGCGCCAGCACTCGGACAGGTATTAACACTGAAGCTTTCTTT. Translating it yields CASTRTGINTEAFF. The V gene is TRBV5-1, the J gene TRBJ1-1; the match to TRBD1 covers 7 bases. CDR1 is SGHRS and CDR2 is YFSETQ in the germline V gene. Unmatched junction bases numbered 7, after V lost 6 bases and J lost 2 bases. The CDR3 is made up of 14 amino acids. Complete variable domain (other parts from reference TRBV5-1 and TRBJ1-1): KAGVTQTPRYLIKTRGQQVTLSCSPISGHRSVSWYQQTPGQGLQFLFEYFSETQRNKGNFPGRFSGRQFSNSRSEMNVSTLELGDSALYLCASTRTGINTEAFFGQGTRLTVV.

The gene calls are TRBV10-2 and TRBJ1-1; weak D call: TRBD1 (6 bases). Trimming stripped 6 bases from V and 8 bases from J, with 13 bases between. The CDR3 totals 12 residues. The V gene's germline CDR1 is WSHSY and CDR2 SAAADI. CDR3 region: CASSPTGAEAFF. The CDR3 DNA is TGCGCCAGCAGCCCGACAGGCGCCGAAGCTTTCTTT.

The chain combines TRBV24-1 with TRBJ1-2; TRBD1 is a possible D gene (6 bases). This CDR3 has 14 residues. Per the germline V gene, CDR1 is KGHDR and CDR2 is SFDVKD. V gave up 3 bases and J gave up 1 base, with 8 bases separating them. Here the CDR3 reads CATSDVDSNYGYTF. The CDR3 DNA sequence: TGTGCCACCAGTGATGTGGACAGTAACTATGGCTACACCTTC.

V and J are TRBV10-3 and TRBJ1-2; D uncertain. Germline CDR1 ENHRY, CDR2 SYGVKD. The CDR3 has 13 residues. V was pared by 8 bases and J by 1 base, with 11 bases between. The CDR3 DNA sequence: TGTGCCATCTCTGGAGGGAATAACTATGGCTACACCTTC. Protein sequence: CAISGGNNYGYTF.

This chain uses TRBV29-1 with TRBJ1-2; D call uncertain. The CDR3 length is 11 residues. V gave up 2 bases and J gave up 7 bases, with 8 bases separating them. CDR1 is SQVTM and CDR2 is ANQGSEA in the germline V gene. The DNA for the CDR3 is TGCAGCGTTGAAAAGGAGGGTGGCTACACCTTC. It yields the protein CSVEKEGGYTF. The full variable domain, with the rest looked up from reference TRBV29-1 and TRBJ1-2, is SAVISQKPSRDICQRGTSLTIQCQVDSQVTMMFWYRQQPGQSLTLIATANQGSEATYESGFVIDKFPISRPNLTFSTLTVSNMSPEDSSIYLCSVEKEGGYTFGSGTRLTVV.

The chain couples TRBV10-1 to TRBJ2-3; 7 nucleotides match TRBD2. Germline CDR1 reads WNHNN; CDR2 reads SYGVQD (reference sequence). The CDR3 is 15 amino acids. V lost 2 bases, J lost 0 bases, and 2 bases stayed unmatched. The CDR3 sequence: CASSERRGSTDTQYF. CDR3 DNA: TGCGCCAGCAGTGAGAGGCGGGGGAGCACAGATACGCAGTATTTT.

In its sample, this clone was seen once. CDR3 in amino acids: CASSATGTSGNNEQFF. The CDR3 bases are TGTGCCAGCAGTGCTACAGGGACTAGCGGAAACAATGAGCAGTTCTTC. The chain combines TRBV2 with TRBJ2-1; 11 nucleotides line up with TRBD2. The germline V gene encodes CDR1 SNHLY and CDR2 FYNNEI. The CDR3 extends over 16 amino acids. J gave up 5 bases and V 4 bases, and 7 bases lay outside the gene matches.

This clone was detected only once. V gene TRBV10-3 combines with J gene TRBJ2-1; D is perhaps TRBD1 (5 bases). CDR3 size: 13 residues. The V end lost 2 bases, the J end lost 4 bases, and 6 bases lay between the germline ends. Germline assignment: CDR1 ENHRY and CDR2 SYGVKD. CDR3 DNA: TGTGCCATCAGTGAGGACAGTTACAATGAGCAGTTCTTC. Amino acids: CAISEDSYNEQFF.

The genes are TRBV2 and TRBJ1-2; 10 bases fit TRBD1. The V gene's germline CDR1 is SNHLY and CDR2 FYNNEI. Unmatched junction bases numbered 10, after V lost 5 bases and J lost 7 bases. The CDR3 extends over 15 amino acids. The CDR3 region is CASSRQGAARGGYTF. CDR3 coding DNA: TGTGCCAGCAGTCGACAGGGGGCGGCTAGAGGTGGCTACACCTTC.

The gene calls are TRBV29-1 and TRBJ1-4; no firm D call. Germline V gene data show CDR1 as SQVTM and CDR2 as ANQGSEA. The CDR3 extends over 13 amino acids. The V gene lost 4 bases and the J gene lost 0 bases, with 6 bases spanning the gap. For the CDR3, the DNA is TGCAGCGTTGTACCGGCAACTAATGAAAAACTGTTTTTT. Its protein product is CSVVPATNEKLFF. The whole variable domain, remainder taken from reference TRBV29-1 and TRBJ1-4, is SAVISQKPSRDICQRGTSLTIQCQVDSQVTMMFWYRQQPGQSLTLIATANQGSEATYESGFVIDKFPISRPNLTFSTLTVSNMSPEDSSIYLCSVVPATNEKLFFGSGTQLSVL.

CDR3 nucleotides: TGTGCCAGCAGCTTAACCGGCGAGCAGTACTTC. As protein: CASSLTGEQYF. The chain has TRBV11-3 and TRBJ2-7; no clear D. V was shortened by 2 bases and J by 6 bases, with 5 bases between the two germline ends. This CDR3 contains 11 residues. The germline CDR1 and CDR2 sequences are SGHNT and YENEEA.

In its sample, this clone was seen once. V and J are TRBV7-8 and TRBJ1-5; 8 positions match TRBD1. Germline V gives CDR1 SGHVS, CDR2 FQNEAQ. CDR3 size: 14 residues. Trimming at V came to 5 bases and at J to 4 bases, leaving 4 bases not matched to a gene. Here the CDR3 DNA reads TGTGCCAGCAGCCAACAGGGGGTGAATCAGCCCCAGCATTTT. Translated, it gives CASSQQGVNQPQHF.

The V gene is TRBV20-1, the J gene TRBJ2-7; 7 bases line up with TRBD2. J was trimmed by 0 bases and V by 3 bases; bases with no gene match: 5. This CDR3 comprises 14 residues. CDR1 is DFQATT and CDR2 is SNEGSKA in the germline V gene (reference sequence). DNA of the CDR3: TGCAGTGCTAGTAGGCGGGGGAACTCCTACGAGCAGTACGTC. This gives the protein CSASRRGNSYEQYV.

The V and J genes are TRBV6-5 and TRBJ1-1; the D is unclear. The V gene's germline CDR1 is MNHEY and CDR2 SVGAGI. The CDR3 has 13 amino acids. The V end lost 10 bases, the J end lost 4 bases, and 16 bases lay between the germline ends. For the CDR3, the DNA is TGTGCCACCTCTGAAGTTCGGAGCACTGAAGCTTTCTTT. Translation gives CATSEVRSTEAFF.

V and J are TRBV9 and TRBJ1-1; 9 bases fit TRBD1. This CDR3 comprises 16 residues. V was clipped by 0 bases and J by 2 bases; unmatched bases: 5. Germline CDR1 SGDLS, CDR2 YYNGEE. The CDR3: CASSVGQDRGNTEAFF. The CDR3 region has the DNA TGTGCCAGCAGCGTAGGACAGGACAGGGGAAACACTGAAGCTTTCTTT.

This sequence joins TRBV18 and TRBJ1-6, with a tentative D call TRBD1 (5 bases). Germline lookup yields CDR1 KGHSH and CDR2 LQKENI. The V gene lost 3 bases and the J gene lost 8 bases, with 17 bases spanning the gap. This CDR3 region has 16 residues. The CDR3 nucleotides are TGTGCCAGCTCACCCTCCGGGGGGGTTGGAGATTCACCCCTCCACTTT. This encodes CASSPSGGVGDSPLHF.

The chain joins TRBV19 to TRBJ1-2, with 11 bases identical to TRBD1. J was trimmed by 7 bases and V by 3 bases; bases with no gene match: 7. The germline gives CDR1 LNHDA, CDR2 SQIVND (reference sequence). The CDR3 is 15 amino acids. The chain's CDR3 is CASSIPGTGGGGYTF. The CDR3 nucleotides read TGTGCCAGTAGTATCCCCGGGACAGGGGGTGGTGGCTACACCTTC.

The gene calls are TRBV19 and TRBJ2-2, with D perhaps matching TRBD1 (5 bases). The CDR3 consists of 14 residues. V was trimmed by 7 bases and J by 5 bases, leaving 14 bases between them. Germline values: CDR1 LNHDA, CDR2 SQIVND (reference sequence). CDR3 nucleotide sequence: TGTGCCAGTACCATTATAGGACAAACCGGGGAGCTGTTTTTT. This gives the protein CASTIIGQTGELFF.

The chain links TRBV15 to TRBJ1-1, with 11 bases fitting TRBD1. The CDR3 totals 15 residues. The germline CDR1 and CDR2 sequences are LNHNV and YYDKDF (reference sequence). V trimming: 5 bases; J trimming: 3 bases; junction bases outside the gene matches: 5. The CDR3 nucleotides are TGTGCCACCAGCCGGGACAGGGGGGCGGACACTGAAGCTTTCTTT. Its translation is CATSRDRGADTEAFF.

The chain combines TRBV6-5 with TRBJ2-7; 8 bases agree with TRBD1. CDR3 size: 12 residues. CDR1 and CDR2 (germline): MNHEY, SVGAGI. The V segment lost 5 bases and the J segment 4 bases; nucleotides outside the gene matches: 1. The CDR3 coding sequence is TGTGCCAGCAGTCGGACAGGGTACGAGCAGTACTTC. Translating it yields CASSRTGYEQYF.